Following are 20 T cell receptor beta chains from one sample sequenced in a study of Ad26.COV2.S vaccination and SARS-CoV-2 variants. The protocol was immunoSEQ multiplex PCR, while the TCRdb copy is restricted to in-frame clones and leaves out a portion. This table holds around 100,000 clones, less than 85% found once. The material sequenced was peripheral blood, taken after recovery from COVID-19. All receptors come from a human donor who had recovered from COVID-19.

V and J are TRBV30 and TRBJ2-1, with a weak D call TRBD2 (6 bases). Trimming cost V 1 base and J 11 bases, with 9 bases left between them. Germline lookup yields CDR1 GTSNPN and CDR2 SVGIG (reference sequence). The CDR3 contains 11 residues. DNA for the CDR3: TGTGCCTGGAGTGCGGAGGGGAAGCAGTTCTTC. Amino acids: CAWSAEGKQFF.

A remark on this clone: The junction departs from germline at one end; a sequencing error may be responsible. The rearrangement uses TRBV27 and TRBJ2-1; no clear D. Germline CDR1 MNHEY, CDR2 SMNVEV (reference sequence). This CDR3 contains 17 residues. CDR3 in amino acids: CASSFSRLPSSHNEQFF. DNA for the CDR3: TGTGCCAGCAGTTTTTCGAGACTCCCCTCCTCCCACAATGAGCAGTTCTTC.

This clone was observed a single time. The genes are TRBV2 and TRBJ1-2; perhaps TRBD1 as D (5 bases). The V and J ends lost 6 bases and 4 bases respectively, with 15 bases between them. The CDR3 consists of 14 residues. The germline gives CDR1 SNHLY, CDR2 FYNNEI. The CDR3 sequence: CASREGRSIYGYTF. The CDR3 bases are TGTGCCAGCAGGGAGGGACGGAGTATCTATGGCTACACCTTC.

This clone has just one count. The chain uses TRBV28 and TRBJ1-2, with D possibly TRBD1 on 5 matching bases. Germline values: CDR1 MDHEN, CDR2 SYDVKM. Trimming took 2 bases from V and 7 from J, leaving 14 bases between them. The CDR3 runs to 14 residues. For the CDR3, the DNA is TGTGCCAGCAGTTTACGGGGGACTTATGGTGGCTACACCTTC. Protein product: CASSLRGTYGGYTF.

The chain joins TRBV3-1 (or the pseudogene TRBV3-2) to TRBJ2-3, with TRBD2 identical over 11 bases. With 4 bases clipped from V and 6 bases from J, the junction kept 6 bases outside the gene matches. The length of the CDR3 is 15 residues. The germline CDR1 and CDR2 sequences are LGHDT and YNNKEL (reference sequence). DNA of the CDR3: TGTGCCAGCAGCCTTAGCGGGGGGGGATCCGATACGCAGTATTTT. Translating gives CASSLSGGGSDTQYF.

The gene calls are TRBV2 and TRBJ2-1; TRBD1 agrees at 7 bases. This CDR3 region has 16 residues. Trimming cost V 5 bases and J 1 base; bases outside gene matches: 8. The germline gives CDR1 SNHLY, CDR2 FYNNEI. In DNA form, the CDR3 reads TGTGCCAGCAGTACCGGGACAGACCAATCCTACAATGAGCAGTTCTTC. Protein product: CASSTGTDQSYNEQFF.

The V gene is TRBV5-4, the J gene TRBJ1-2; 9 nucleotides align to TRBD1. Germline CDR1 is SGHNT and CDR2 is YYREEE (reference sequence). V shed 1 base and J 7 bases; nucleotides not matched to a gene: 8. The CDR3 contains 15 residues. This chain's CDR3 is CASSLLGTGSVGYTF. The CDR3 DNA is TGTGCCAGCAGCTTGTTGGGGACAGGGTCTGTTGGCTACACCTTC.

The V call is TRBV6-2 or TRBV6-3, the J call TRBJ1-1; 9 positions agree with TRBD1. Unmatched junction bases numbered 13, after V lost 2 bases and J lost 3 bases. In germline, CDR1 is MNHEY, CDR2 SVGEGT. The CDR3 has 18 amino acids. CDR3 sequence (DNA): TGTGCCAGCAGTTACCGCATCCGGGACAGGGTTGCCCACACTGAAGCTTTCTTT. Amino acid sequence: CASSYRIRDRVAHTEAFF.

This clone was recorded only once. The J gene is TRBJ1-1, the V gene TRBV10-1; D call uncertain. In germline, CDR1 is WNHNN, CDR2 SYGVQD (reference sequence). Trimming left V 0 bases short and J 5 bases short, with 13 bases between. The CDR3 loop spans 15 amino acids. The CDR3 is CASSESFGEGTEAFF. The DNA for the CDR3 is TGCGCCAGCAGTGAGTCGTTTGGGGAAGGGACTGAAGCTTTCTTT.

This clone turned up a few times. This chain connects TRBV5-1 to TRBJ1-5; D gene ambiguous. Germline CDR1 and CDR2: SGHRS and YFSETQ. The CDR3 runs 13 residues. V lost 0 bases, J lost 4 bases, and 5 bases lay in between. The CDR3 here is CASSLDSNQPQHF. In nucleotides, the CDR3 is TGCGCCAGCAGCTTGGATTCAAATCAGCCCCAGCATTTT.

The CDR3 DNA reads TGTGCCAGCAGCGGGACGACAGGGGGTCGGACTGAAGCTTTCTTT. Its protein is CASSGTTGGRTEAFF. The J gene is TRBJ1-1, the V gene TRBV7-9, with 9 bases fitting TRBD1. The germline gives CDR1 SEHNR, CDR2 FQNEAQ (reference sequence). The CDR3 extends over 15 amino acids. V lost 5 bases and J lost 5; bases outside the gene matches: 9.

The rearrangement links TRBV30 to TRBJ1-1, with TRBD1 matching over 10 bases. The CDR3 runs to 12 residues. CDR1 and CDR2 from the germline V gene are GTSNPN and SVGIG (reference sequence). The ends lost 3 bases at V and 11 bases at J; junction bases unmatched: 6. CDR3 sequence reads: CAWRTGGLRAFF. The DNA for the CDR3 is TGTGCCTGGAGGACAGGGGGCCTAAGGGCTTTCTTT.

This clone was counted a single time. The chain carries TRBV19 and TRBJ1-5; a possible D gene is TRBD1 (5 bases). Trimming took 2 bases from V and 7 from J, leaving 12 bases between them. Per the germline V gene, CDR1 is LNHDA and CDR2 is SQIVND (reference sequence). CDR3 length equals 14 residues. In DNA, the CDR3 is TGTGCCAGTAGTATACAAGGGGAGAGGCAGCCCCAGCATTTT. Translating gives CASSIQGERQPQHF.

This chain uses TRBV15 with TRBJ2-1, with a tentative D call TRBD2 (6 bases). This CDR3 region has 17 residues. Per the germline V gene, CDR1 is LNHNV and CDR2 is YYDKDF (reference sequence). V was clipped by 0 bases and J by 4 bases, with 16 bases between them. DNA of the CDR3: TGTGCCACCAGCAGAGAATATTCAGGAGGGTTTTACAATGAGCAGTTCTTC. Translation gives CATSREYSGGFYNEQFF.

The rearrangement links TRBV29-1 to TRBJ2-5; 8 bases agree with TRBD1. The CDR3 loop spans 14 amino acids. In germline, CDR1 is SQVTM, CDR2 ANQGSEA. J lost 2 bases, V lost 7 bases, and 9 bases had no gene match. This CDR3 is CSEDSGTGQETQYF. In DNA, the CDR3 is TGCAGCGAGGACTCCGGGACAGGACAAGAGACCCAGTACTTC.

This clone appeared a few times. The rearrangement links TRBV7-2 to TRBJ2-7; TRBD2 matches at 7 bases. V shed 2 bases, J shed 4 bases, and the junction held 5 bases outside the gene matches. CDR3 length: 14 amino acids. Germline V gene data show CDR1 as SGHTA and CDR2 as FQGNSA. The CDR3: CASSLTGGGYEQYF. The CDR3 bases are TGTGCCAGCAGCTTAACTGGCGGGGGATACGAGCAGTACTTC. The complete variable domain, with remaining parts taken from reference TRBV7-2 and TRBJ2-7, reads GAGVSQSPSNKVTEKGKDVELRCDPISGHTALYWYRQSLGQGLEFLIYFQGNSAPDKSGLPSDRFSAERTGGSVSTLTIQRTQQEDSAVYLCASSLTGGGYEQYFGPGTRLTVT.

This clone has a handful of counts. This chain links TRBV14 with TRBJ1-2, with a weak D call TRBD1 (6 bases). The germline gives CDR1 SGHDN, CDR2 FVKESK. The CDR3 runs to 15 residues. Trimming shortened V by 4 bases and J by 2 bases, and 14 bases separated the two germline ends. CDR3 protein: CASSRGQSLNYGYTF. The CDR3 DNA reads as TGTGCCAGCAGCCGAGGACAGTCCTTGAACTATGGCTACACCTTC.

The gene calls are TRBV5-1 and TRBJ2-1, with D possibly being TRBD1 or TRBD2 (5 bases each). Per germline, CDR1 SGHRS and CDR2 YFSETQ. CDR3 length: 14 residues. Trimming left V 4 bases short and J 6 bases short, with 14 bases between. CDR3 sequence reads: CASSPGPASNEQFF. In DNA, the CDR3 is TGCGCCAGCAGCCCGGGACCCGCATCCAATGAGCAGTTCTTC.

Written as DNA, the CDR3 is TGTGCCAGCAGCGGGGGCCTGGAGGTGTCTGGGGCCAACGTCCTGACTTTC. As protein: CASSGGLEVSGANVLTF. V and J are TRBV5-5 and TRBJ2-6, with a tentative D call TRBD1 (6 bases). This CDR3 is built from 17 residues. Deletions cut 4 bases from V and 1 base from J, with 15 bases between. CDR1 SGHKS and CDR2 YYEKEE come from the germline V gene (reference sequence). Looking up the rest from reference TRBV5-5 and TRBJ2-6 gives the full variable domain: DAGVTQSPTHLIKTRGQQVTLRCSPISGHKSVSWYQQVLGQGPQFIFQYYEKEERGRGNFPDRFSARQFPNYSSELNVNALLLGDSALYLCASSGGLEVSGANVLTFGAGSRLTVL.

The chain has TRBV7-3 and TRBJ2-1; 8 nucleotides match TRBD2. V shed 4 bases, J shed 0 bases, and the junction held 5 bases outside the gene matches. Per germline, CDR1 SGHTA and CDR2 FQGTGA. The CDR3 runs 16 residues. The CDR3 protein is CASSSIAGSSYNEQFF. As DNA, the CDR3 is TGTGCCAGCAGCTCCATAGCGGGGAGCTCCTACAATGAGCAGTTCTTC.